One and the same sample provided the 31 T cell receptor beta chains below, sequenced in a study of OX40 agonist ivuxolimab in advanced cancers. The repertoire was sequenced with immunoSEQ multiplex PCR; TCRdb's copy has only in-frame clones and lacks some. The sample records around 63,000 clones, approximately 90% being singletons. The sequencing used CD4+ or CD8+ T cells sorted from blood, collected in a trial of the OX40 agonist ivuxolimab. Receptors were obtained from an adult with an advanced solid tumor such as melanoma, head and neck, liver or kidney cancer.

The chain is built from TRBV10-3 and TRBJ1-6; no firm D call. Trimming left V 8 bases short and J 7 bases short, with 12 bases between. Looked up from germline, CDR1 is ENHRY and CDR2 is SYGVKD. CDR3 length: 13 residues. In DNA, the CDR3 is TGTGCCATCTGTTCCGAAGCCAATTCACCCCTCCACTTT. Residues: CAICSEANSPLHF.

The chain combines TRBV11-2 with TRBJ1-3; 7 bases fit TRBD1. From germline, CDR1 is SGHAT and CDR2 FQNNGV. Losses at the gene ends were 4 bases for V and 0 bases for J; bases not matched to a gene: 6. CDR3 length: 16 residues. DNA for the CDR3: TGTGCCAGCAGCTACCGACAGGGAAGCTCTGGAAACACCATATATTTT. Protein: CASSYRQGSSGNTIYF.

The sample holds a few counts of this clone. The CDR3: CASSESMMGRAGYTF. The CDR3 DNA sequence: TGTGCCAGCAGTGAATCGATGATGGGGAGGGCTGGCTACACCTTC. This rearrangement joins TRBV6-1 to TRBJ1-2, with D hard to call. Germline V gene sequence: CDR1 MNHNS, CDR2 SASEGT. V was trimmed by 2 bases and J by 7 bases, leaving 17 bases between them. The length of the CDR3 is 15 residues.

The chain is built from TRBV6-5 and TRBJ2-7; 7 bases are a match to TRBD2. Germline CDR1 is MNHEY and CDR2 is SVGAGI. J lost 3 bases, V lost 7 bases, and 3 bases had no gene match. The CDR3 is 12 amino acids. The CDR3 region has the DNA TGTGCCAGCAAAGGACTAGGCTACGAGCAGTACTTC. It translates to CASKGLGYEQYF.

The V call is TRBV6-5, the J call TRBJ2-7; D is unresolved. The CDR3 sequence is 11 residues long. V was cut by 6 bases and J by 3 bases, with 6 bases left in between. Germline CDR1 MNHEY, CDR2 SVGAGI. CDR3 bases: TGTGCCAGCAGCCGTGGCTACGAGCAGTACTTC. Translated: CASSRGYEQYF.

On this clone itself: This CDR3 is also generated by other DNA sequences in the sample. V and J are TRBV18 and TRBJ2-3; D is unclear. The CDR3 loop spans 13 amino acids. V lost 3 bases and J 0 bases, leaving 4 bases between the germline ends. Per germline, CDR1 KGHSH and CDR2 LQKENI. The CDR3 coding sequence is TGTGCCAGCTCACCCCCTAGCACAGATACGCAGTATTTT. Amino acid sequence: CASSPPSTDTQYF.

The chain carries TRBV10-3 and TRBJ2-2, with 10 positions matching TRBD1. After removal of 6 bases from V and 4 bases from J, the junction contained 5 bases not matched to a gene. CDR1 is ENHRY and CDR2 is SYGVKD in the germline V gene. The CDR3 sequence is 15 residues long. The CDR3 DNA reads as TGTGCCATCAGGGACAGGGGGGAACGCACCGGGGAGCTGTTTTTT. It specifies CAIRDRGERTGELFF.

J is TRBJ1-1 and V is TRBV21-1. TRBV21-1 is given as a pseudogene. This CDR3 spans 15 amino acids. The CDR3 DNA is TGTGCCAGCAGCAAAGGGGAGGGATTTACACCTGAAGCTTTCTTT. Translation gives CASSKGEGFTPEAFF.

The rearrangement links TRBV7-9 to TRBJ1-4; D not certain. The CDR3 sequence is 15 residues long. Trimming removed 1 base from V and 3 bases from J, with 9 bases in between. Germline CDR1 reads SEHNR; CDR2 reads FQNEAQ (reference sequence). CDR3: CASSLGGGSNEKLFF. In DNA form, the CDR3 reads TGTGCCAGCAGCTTAGGAGGCGGGTCTAATGAAAAACTGTTTTTT.

The chain couples TRBV29-1 to TRBJ2-3; D is tentatively TRBD1 or TRBD2 (5 bases each). V lost 1 base to trimming and J lost 1 base, with 9 bases between them. The germline gives CDR1 SQVTM, CDR2 ANQGSEA. This CDR3 has 14 residues. The CDR3 coding sequence is TGCAGCGTTGAAGCGGGGCCCCGCACAGATACGCAGTATTTT. This gives the protein CSVEAGPRTDTQYF.

The chain has TRBV2 and TRBJ2-4; 9 positions match TRBD2. Per germline, CDR1 SNHLY and CDR2 FYNNEI. Trimming at V came to 5 bases and at J to 0 bases, leaving 5 bases not matched to a gene. The CDR3 sequence is 16 residues long. CDR3 residues: CASSLSGSLAKNIQYF. The DNA for the CDR3 is TGTGCCAGCAGTCTTAGCGGGAGTTTAGCCAAAAACATTCAGTACTTC.

The gene calls are TRBV4-1 and TRBJ2-7, with D uncertain. The CDR3 totals 15 residues. Per germline, CDR1 MGHRA and CDR2 YSYEKL. The V end was cut by 0 bases, the J end by 6 bases, with 15 bases between. For the CDR3, the DNA is TGCGCCAGCAGCCAAGAATATGCCGTTACAACCGAGCAGTACTTC. Amino acid sequence: CASSQEYAVTTEQYF.

This clone was picked up a small number of times. The rearrangement links TRBV19 to TRBJ1-1; D gene uncertain. CDR1 LNHDA and CDR2 SQIVND come from the germline V gene (reference sequence). The V end was cut by 5 bases, the J end by 4 bases, with 8 bases between. This CDR3 region has 12 residues. The DNA for the CDR3 is TGTGCCAGTAGTGACCAGGTCACTGAAGCTTTCTTT. The encoded protein is CASSDQVTEAFF.

This chain joins TRBV5-1 and TRBJ2-3; D gene ambiguous. Trimming shortened V by 4 bases and J by 6 bases, and 15 bases separated the two germline ends. Germline V gene sequence: CDR1 SGHRS, CDR2 YFSETQ. The length of the CDR3 is 14 residues. The CDR3, as DNA: TGCGCCAGCAGCGTTGGTTCCCCTCAGGATACGCAGTATTTT. Its protein product is CASSVGSPQDTQYF.

The gene calls are TRBV20-1 and TRBJ2-3, with no clear D. This CDR3 comprises 11 residues. V was clipped by 4 bases and J by 7 bases, with 9 bases between them. The germline V gene encodes CDR1 DFQATT and CDR2 SNEGSKA (reference sequence). The CDR3 nucleotides read TGCAGTGCTAAACCCGGGCATACGCAGTATTTT. This encodes CSAKPGHTQYF.

The chain combines TRBV30 with TRBJ1-3, with 10 bases identical to TRBD1. Germline-derived CDR1 and CDR2 are GTSNPN and SVGIG (reference sequence). The CDR3 loop spans 14 amino acids. V trimming: 8 bases; J trimming: 6 bases; junction bases outside the gene matches: 10. The CDR3 region is CATVAGQGSNTIYF. The DNA of the CDR3 is TGTGCCACTGTTGCGGGACAGGGGTCAAACACCATATATTTT.

This sequence joins TRBV9 and TRBJ1-3; 9 bases are a match to TRBD1. V lost 2 bases and J lost 1; bases outside the gene matches: 10. Germline CDR1 SGDLS, CDR2 YYNGEE. CDR3 length equals 18 residues. CDR3 residues: CASSVGTGSKVSGNTIYF. Written as DNA, the CDR3 is TGTGCCAGCAGCGTTGGGACAGGGTCGAAGGTATCTGGAAACACCATATATTTT. The full variable domain, its missing parts supplied by reference TRBV9 and TRBJ1-3, is DSGVTQTPKHLITATGQRVTLRCSPRSGDLSVYWYQQSLDQGLQFLIQYYNGEERAKGNILERFSAQQFPDLHSELNLSSLELGDSALYFCASSVGTGSKVSGNTIYFGEGSWLTVV.

The DNA for the CDR3 is TGCGCCAGCAGCTGGGGGACAGGGCTTAATGAAAAACTGTTTTTT. Residues: CASSWGTGLNEKLFF. The chain uses TRBV5-1 and TRBJ1-4; 9 bases map to TRBD1. CDR3 length: 15 amino acids. Germline V gene lookup returns CDR1 SGHRS and CDR2 YFSETQ. V was clipped by 3 bases and J by 4 bases; unmatched bases: 4.

V is TRBV10-3 and J is TRBJ1-5, with TRBD1 as a possible D gene (5 bases). From germline, CDR1 is ENHRY and CDR2 SYGVKD. The germline V and J ends were trimmed by 4 bases and 1 base, with 8 bases remaining between them. The CDR3 consists of 14 residues. CDR3 sequence reads: CAISGEGSNQPQHF. CDR3 sequence (DNA): TGTGCCATCAGTGGGGAGGGGAGCAATCAGCCCCAGCATTTT.

The rearrangement joins TRBV4-1 to TRBJ2-2, with D tentatively TRBD2 (6 bases). There are 15 residues in the CDR3. Between the trimmed V and J ends, which lost 3 bases and 2 bases, there was a span of 10 bases. Germline-derived CDR1 and CDR2 are MGHRA and YSYEKL. The CDR3 nucleotides read TGCGCCAGCAGCCAGGAGGGGTTTAACACCGGGGAGCTGTTTTTT. It codes for CASSQEGFNTGELFF.

The chain couples TRBV5-5 to TRBJ2-3, with no clear D. This CDR3 contains 15 residues. V was cut by 1 base and J by 2 bases, with 11 bases left in between. The germline V gene encodes CDR1 SGHKS and CDR2 YYEKEE (reference sequence). The CDR3 region is CASSLSTVLTDTQYF. The CDR3 coding sequence is TGTGCCAGCAGCTTGAGTACAGTCCTCACAGATACGCAGTATTTT.

This clone has only a few counts. V and J are TRBV30 and TRBJ2-3; the D gene is possibly TRBD2 (5 bases). V lost 4 bases to trimming and J lost 8 bases, with 13 bases between them. Germline CDR1 GTSNPN, CDR2 SVGIG (reference sequence). The CDR3 consists of 12 residues. CDR3 amino acids: CAWTTTIATQYF. In DNA, the CDR3 is TGTGCCTGGACGACTACTATCGCTACGCAGTATTTT. Complete variable domain (other parts from reference TRBV30 and TRBJ2-3): SQTIHQWPATLVQPVGSPLSLECTVEGTSNPNLYWYRQAAGRGLQLLFYSVGIGQISSEVPQNLSASRPQDRQFILSSKKLLLSDSGFYLCAWTTTIATQYFGPGTRLTVL.

This chain joins TRBV11-2 and TRBJ2-7; the D gene could be TRBD1 or TRBD2 (5 bases each). The CDR3 spans 14 residues. With 5 bases removed from V and 3 bases from J, the gap between germline ends came to 14 bases. Germline CDR1 is SGHAT and CDR2 is FQNNGV. The CDR3 nucleotides read TGTGCCAGCAGCCCCATCCGGGACCACTACGAGCAGTACTTC. Translated: CASSPIRDHYEQYF.

This rearrangement joins TRBV2 to TRBJ2-3; possibly TRBD1 for D (5 bases). This CDR3 is 14 amino acids long. Germline-derived CDR1 and CDR2 are SNHLY and FYNNEI. The V end was cut by 3 bases, the J end by 2 bases, with 9 bases between. CDR3 sequence: CASSEGQPTDTQYF. The CDR3 DNA reads as TGTGCCAGCAGTGAGGGGCAGCCCACAGATACGCAGTATTTT.

The chain employs TRBV7-9 and TRBJ2-7, with D unclear. The CDR3 sequence is 11 residues long. The V gene lost 2 bases and the J gene lost 5 bases, with 4 bases spanning the gap. Germline loops: CDR1 SEHNR, CDR2 FQNEAQ (reference sequence). The CDR3 region is CASSLRDEQYF. DNA of the CDR3: TGTGCCAGCAGCTTACGTGACGAGCAGTACTTC.

A single count supports this clone. This sequence joins TRBV6-1 and TRBJ2-7; TRBD1 matches at 12 bases. Germline CDR1 is MNHNS and CDR2 is SASEGT. V gave up 6 bases and J gave up 5 bases; unmatched junction bases: 8. This CDR3 region has 15 residues. CDR3 sequence reads: CASRDRDRGRNEQYF. CDR3 coding DNA: TGTGCCAGCAGGGACCGGGACAGGGGGCGGAACGAGCAGTACTTC.

The genes are TRBV6-1 and TRBJ1-2; no clear D. CDR1 and CDR2 (germline): MNHNS, SASEGT. The CDR3 is 12 amino acids. The germline V and J ends were trimmed by 7 bases and 3 bases, with 9 bases remaining between them. The CDR3 protein is CASMEGHYGYTF. The CDR3 coding sequence is TGTGCCAGCATGGAGGGTCACTATGGCTACACCTTC.

This chain joins TRBV5-1 and TRBJ2-1; 7 bases line up with TRBD1. Germline loops: CDR1 SGHRS, CDR2 YFSETQ. The CDR3 sequence is 16 residues long. V was pared by 4 bases and J by 4 bases, with 11 bases of the junction left unmatched. CDR3 coding DNA: TGCGCCAGCAGCCCGGGGTGGACAGGACAATACAATGAGCAGTTCTTC. Its translation: CASSPGWTGQYNEQFF.

The rearrangement links TRBV19 to TRBJ1-5; D is perhaps TRBD1 (6 bases). The germline gives CDR1 LNHDA, CDR2 SQIVND (reference sequence). CDR3 length: 15 residues. Trimming took off 8 bases at V and 7 bases at J, with 21 bases between the two ends. The CDR3 DNA follows: TGTGCCAGTCAGGGTCGACAGGCCTTAAAACAGCCCCAGCATTTT. It translates to CASQGRQALKQPQHF. The whole variable domain, filled in from reference TRBV19 and TRBJ1-5, reads DGGITQSPKYLFRKEGQNVTLSCEQNLNHDAMYWYRQDPGQGLRLIYYSQIVNDFQKGDIAEGYSVSREKKESFPLTVTSAQKNPTAFYLCASQGRQALKQPQHFGDGTRLSIL.

The chain combines TRBV18 with TRBJ2-1, with a possible D match to TRBD2 (5 bases). V was clipped by 3 bases and J by 5 bases, with 8 bases between them. Germline V gives CDR1 KGHSH, CDR2 LQKENI. The CDR3 covers 13 residues. The CDR3 loop reads CASSPFGDNEQFF. CDR3 bases: TGTGCCAGCTCACCGTTCGGGGACAATGAGCAGTTCTTC.

This clone was seen once. The chain recombines TRBV11-1 with TRBJ2-3; 7 nucleotides agree with TRBD2. The CDR3 has 14 residues. Germline V gene sequence: CDR1 SGHAT, CDR2 FQDESV (reference sequence). Trimming cost V 2 bases and J 3 bases; bases outside gene matches: 2. The CDR3 is CASSLTSATDTQYF. The CDR3 nucleotides are TGTGCCAGCAGCTTAACTAGCGCAACAGATACGCAGTATTTT.